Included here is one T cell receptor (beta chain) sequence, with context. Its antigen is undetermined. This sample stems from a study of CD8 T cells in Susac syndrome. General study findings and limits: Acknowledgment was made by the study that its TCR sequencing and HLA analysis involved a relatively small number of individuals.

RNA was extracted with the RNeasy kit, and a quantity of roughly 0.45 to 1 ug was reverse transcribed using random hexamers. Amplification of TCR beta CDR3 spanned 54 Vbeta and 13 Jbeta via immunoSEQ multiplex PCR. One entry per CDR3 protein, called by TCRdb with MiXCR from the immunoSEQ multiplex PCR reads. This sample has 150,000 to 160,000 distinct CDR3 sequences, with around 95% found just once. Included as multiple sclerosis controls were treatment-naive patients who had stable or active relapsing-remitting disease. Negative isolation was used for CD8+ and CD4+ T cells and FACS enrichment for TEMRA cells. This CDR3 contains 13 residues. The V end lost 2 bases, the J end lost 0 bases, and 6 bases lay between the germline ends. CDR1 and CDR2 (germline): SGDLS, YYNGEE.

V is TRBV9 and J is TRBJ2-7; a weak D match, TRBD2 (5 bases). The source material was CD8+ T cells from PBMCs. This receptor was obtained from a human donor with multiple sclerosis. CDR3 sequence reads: CASSVGDSYEQYF. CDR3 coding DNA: TGTGCCAGCAGCGTCGGGGACTCCTACGAGCAGTACTTC.